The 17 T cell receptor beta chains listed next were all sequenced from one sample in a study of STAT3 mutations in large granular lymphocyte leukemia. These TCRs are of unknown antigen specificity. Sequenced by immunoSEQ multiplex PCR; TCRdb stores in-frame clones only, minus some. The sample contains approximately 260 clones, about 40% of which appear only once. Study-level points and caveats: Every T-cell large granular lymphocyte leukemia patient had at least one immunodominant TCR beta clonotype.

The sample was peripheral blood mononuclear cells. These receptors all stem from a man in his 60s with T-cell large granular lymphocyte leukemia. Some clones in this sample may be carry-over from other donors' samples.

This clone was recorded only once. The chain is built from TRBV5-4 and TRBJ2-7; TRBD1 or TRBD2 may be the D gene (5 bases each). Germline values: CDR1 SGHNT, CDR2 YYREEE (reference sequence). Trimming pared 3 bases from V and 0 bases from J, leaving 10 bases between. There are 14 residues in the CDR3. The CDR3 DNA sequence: TGTGCCAGCAGCTCCGGGACGGTCTCCTACGAGCAGTACTTC. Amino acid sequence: CASSSGTVSYEQYF. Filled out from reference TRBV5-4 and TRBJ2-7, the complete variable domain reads ETGVTQSPTHLIKTRGQQVTLRCSSQSGHNTVSWYQQALGQGPQFIFQYYREEENGRGNFPPRFSGLQFPNYSSELNVNALELDDSALYLCASSSGTVSYEQYFGPGTRLTVT.

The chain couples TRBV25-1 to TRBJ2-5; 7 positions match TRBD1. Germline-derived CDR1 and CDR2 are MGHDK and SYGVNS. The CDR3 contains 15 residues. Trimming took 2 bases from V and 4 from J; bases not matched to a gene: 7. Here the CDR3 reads CASSEGNHRGETQYF. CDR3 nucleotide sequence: TGTGCCAGCAGTGAAGGAAACCACAGGGGAGAGACCCAGTACTTC.

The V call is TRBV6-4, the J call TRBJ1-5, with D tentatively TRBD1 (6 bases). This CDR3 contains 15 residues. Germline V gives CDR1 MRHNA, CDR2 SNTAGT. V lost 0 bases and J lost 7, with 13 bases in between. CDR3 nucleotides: TGTGCCAGCAGTGACTCCGGGGGCGAGGGGCAGCCCCAGCATTTT. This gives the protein CASSDSGGEGQPQHF.

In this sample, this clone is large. The CDR3, as DNA: TGTGCCTGGGGGACACCGACAGATACGCAGTATTTT. This sequence encodes CAWGTPTDTQYF. The chain carries TRBV30 and TRBJ2-3; tentatively, D is TRBD1 (6 bases). Germline V gives CDR1 GTSNPN, CDR2 SVGIG (reference sequence). V dropped 5 bases and J dropped 3 bases, with 9 bases sitting between them. The CDR3 is 12 residues long.

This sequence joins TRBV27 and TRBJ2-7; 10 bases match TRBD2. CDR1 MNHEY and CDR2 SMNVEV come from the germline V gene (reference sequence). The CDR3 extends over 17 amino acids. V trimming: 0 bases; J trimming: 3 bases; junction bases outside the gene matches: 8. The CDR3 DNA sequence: TGTGCCAGCAGTTTATCCCAAGGACTAGCGGTTAGCTACGAGCAGTACTTC. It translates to CASSLSQGLAVSYEQYF.

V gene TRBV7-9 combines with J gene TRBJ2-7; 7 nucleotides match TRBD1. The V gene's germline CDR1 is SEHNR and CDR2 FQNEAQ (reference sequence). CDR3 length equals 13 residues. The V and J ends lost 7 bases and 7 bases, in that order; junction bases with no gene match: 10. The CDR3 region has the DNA TGTGCCAGCAACCAGTGGGCAGGGGGTGAGCAGTACTTC. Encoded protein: CASNQWAGGEQYF.

The chain's CDR3 is CASSYGPTGLYEQYF. The CDR3 DNA reads TGTGCCAGCAGTTACGGACCAACGGGCCTCTACGAGCAGTACTTC. The chain carries TRBV6-5 and TRBJ2-7; D not certain. CDR3 length: 15 amino acids. Germline lookup yields CDR1 MNHEY and CDR2 SVGAGI. V lost 2 bases to trimming and J lost 3 bases, with 14 bases between them.

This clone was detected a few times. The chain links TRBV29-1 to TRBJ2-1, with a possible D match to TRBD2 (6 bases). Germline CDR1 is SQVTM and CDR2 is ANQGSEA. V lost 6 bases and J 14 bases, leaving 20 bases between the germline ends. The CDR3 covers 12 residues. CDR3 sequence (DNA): TGCAGCGTCGGGCGTCCGGGAGTAGGAGAGTTCTTC. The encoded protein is CSVGRPGVGEFF.

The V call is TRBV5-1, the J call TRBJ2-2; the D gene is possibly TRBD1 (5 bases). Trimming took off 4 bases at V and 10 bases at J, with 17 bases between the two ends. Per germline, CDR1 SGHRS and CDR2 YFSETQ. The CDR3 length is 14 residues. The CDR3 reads CASSASKTASELFF. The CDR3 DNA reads TGCGCCAGCAGCGCATCTAAGACAGCCTCGGAGCTGTTTTTT.

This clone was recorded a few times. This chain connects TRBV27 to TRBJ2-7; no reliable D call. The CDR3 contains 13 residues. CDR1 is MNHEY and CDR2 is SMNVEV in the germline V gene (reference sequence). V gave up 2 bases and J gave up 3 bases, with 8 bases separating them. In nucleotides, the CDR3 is TGTGCCAGCAGTTTAAGGCCTGACTACGAGCAGTACTTC. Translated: CASSLRPDYEQYF.

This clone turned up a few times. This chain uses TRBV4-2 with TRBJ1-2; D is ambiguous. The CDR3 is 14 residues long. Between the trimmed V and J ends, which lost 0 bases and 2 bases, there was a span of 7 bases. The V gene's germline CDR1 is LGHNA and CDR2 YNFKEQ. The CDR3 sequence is CASSQDSANYGYTF. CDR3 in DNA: TGTGCCAGCAGCCAAGACTCAGCGAACTATGGCTACACCTTC.

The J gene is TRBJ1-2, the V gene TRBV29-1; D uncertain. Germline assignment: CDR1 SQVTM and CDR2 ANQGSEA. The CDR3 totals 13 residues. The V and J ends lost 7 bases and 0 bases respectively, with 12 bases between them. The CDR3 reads CSAGETSNYGYTF. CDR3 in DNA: TGCAGCGCGGGAGAAACATCTAACTATGGCTACACCTTC.

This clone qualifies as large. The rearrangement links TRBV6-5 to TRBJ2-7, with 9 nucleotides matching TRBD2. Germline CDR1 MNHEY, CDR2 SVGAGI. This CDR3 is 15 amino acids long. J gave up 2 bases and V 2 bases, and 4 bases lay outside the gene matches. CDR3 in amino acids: CASSYILAGPYEQYF. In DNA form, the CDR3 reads TGTGCCAGCAGTTACATACTAGCGGGCCCCTACGAGCAGTACTTC.

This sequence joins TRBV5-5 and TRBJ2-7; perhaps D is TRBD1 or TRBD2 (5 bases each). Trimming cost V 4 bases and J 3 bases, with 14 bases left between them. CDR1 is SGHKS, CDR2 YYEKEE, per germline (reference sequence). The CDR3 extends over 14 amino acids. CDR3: CASSPGIGGYEQYF. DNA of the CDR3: TGTGCCAGCAGCCCCGGTATTGGGGGCTACGAGCAGTACTTC.

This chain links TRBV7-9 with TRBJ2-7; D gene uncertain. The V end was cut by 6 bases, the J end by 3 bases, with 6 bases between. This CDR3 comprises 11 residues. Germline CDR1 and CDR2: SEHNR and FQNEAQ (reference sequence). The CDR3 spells CASRTNYEQYF. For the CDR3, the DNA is TGTGCCAGCAGAACCAACTACGAGCAGTACTTC.

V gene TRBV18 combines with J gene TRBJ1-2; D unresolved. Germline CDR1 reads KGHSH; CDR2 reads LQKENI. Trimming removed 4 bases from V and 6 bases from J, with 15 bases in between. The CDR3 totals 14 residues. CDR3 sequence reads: CASSLELPGDGYTF. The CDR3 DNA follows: TGTGCCAGCTCACTAGAACTCCCAGGTGATGGCTACACCTTC.

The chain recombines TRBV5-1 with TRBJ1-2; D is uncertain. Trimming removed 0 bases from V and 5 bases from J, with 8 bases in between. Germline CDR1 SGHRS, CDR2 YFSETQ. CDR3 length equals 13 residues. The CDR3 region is CASSLAIGYGYTF. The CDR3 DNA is TGCGCCAGCAGCTTGGCGATTGGTTATGGCTACACCTTC.